A selection of T cell receptor beta chains follows, all from one sample in a study of graft-versus-host responses after intestinal transplantation. Antigens for these TCRs are unknown. The data were produced by immunoSEQ multiplex PCR, yet TCRdb's version contains in-frame clones alone and is incomplete. The sample contains around 100,000 clones, about 90% of which appear only once. The source material was unstimulated CD4+ T cells sorted from spleen or lymph node cells, sampled before transplant. These receptors originate from a human donor who was the organ donor for an intestinal transplant. Each CDR3 is given with its conserved first and last residue. D genes are given only for firm matches. A clone size is listed for some rows: how often the clone was seen (once, few, many), or a class if it is expanded.

>TRBV5-4|TRBJ2-7|NA|TRBD2
CASSDRTRSSYEQYF
TGTGCCAGCAGCGATAGGACTAGAAGCTCCTACGAGCAGTACTTC
>TRBV10-2|TRBJ2-7|NA|NA
CASRPVYSRLYEQYF
TGCGCCAGCCGTCCGGTGTACAGCAGGCTCTACGAGCAGTACTTC
>TRBV10-3|TRBJ1-1|NA|TRBD1
CAIQGGNTEAFF
TGTGCCATACAGGGGGGGAACACTGAAGCTTTCTTT
>TRBV27|TRBJ2-7|once|NA
CASSLTRAYEQYF
TGTGCCAGCAGTTTAACCAGAGCCTACGAGCAGTACTTC
>TRBV2|TRBJ2-7|NA|NA
CASRGPESYEQYF
TGTGCCAGCCGTGGACCCGAGAGCTACGAGCAGTACTTC
>TRBV7-9|TRBJ2-6|NA|NA
CASSLGWVASGANVLTF
TGTGCCAGCAGCTTAGGTTGGGTGGCCTCTGGGGCCAACGTCCTGACTTTC
>TRBV29-1|TRBJ2-2|NA|TRBD2
CSVLTWTSGTRTGELFF
TGCAGCGTTCTAACTTGGACTAGCGGGACGAGGACCGGGGAGCTGTTTTTT
>TRBV5-1|TRBJ1-1|NA|NA
CASSLGSGAEAFF
TGCGCCAGCAGCTTGGGGAGCGGAGCTGAAGCTTTCTTT
>TRBV2|TRBJ1-2|NA|NA
CASRAGVSYGYTF
TGTGCCAGCAGGGCAGGGGTATCCTATGGCTACACCTTC
>TRBV10-3|TRBJ1-1|NA|NA
CAISAGGPGTEAFF
TGTGCCATCAGTGCGGGGGGGCCGGGCACTGAAGCTTTCTTT
>TRBV29-1|TRBJ2-6|NA|NA
CSVTLQGHLSGANVLTF
TGCAGCGTCACTCTACAGGGCCATCTCTCTGGGGCCAACGTCCTGACTTTC
>TRBV19|TRBJ2-1|NA|TRBD2
CASTPGTSGSSYNEQFF
TGTGCCAGTACCCCCGGGACTAGCGGGAGCTCCTACAATGAGCAGTTCTTC
>TRBV15|TRBJ2-3|NA|NA
CATSRRPSTDTQYF
TGTGCCACCAGCCGACGGCCGTCCACAGATACGCAGTATTTT
>TRBV6-4|TRBJ2-3|NA|TRBD1
CASSDSTGPDTQYF
TGTGCCAGCAGTGACTCGACAGGGCCAGATACGCAGTATTTT
>TRBV28|TRBJ2-3|NA|NA
CASSPSRFRTDTQYF
TGTGCCAGCAGCCCTAGCCGGTTTAGGACAGATACGCAGTATTTT
>TRBV27|TRBJ2-6|once|NA
CASSLWSGLQSGANVLTF
TGTGCCAGCAGTTTATGGTCAGGCCTGCAATCTGGGGCCAACGTCCTGACTTTC
>TRBV19|TRBJ1-1|NA|TRBD1
CASRDSQNTEAFF
TGTGCCAGTCGGGACAGTCAGAACACTGAAGCTTTCTTT
>TRBV2|TRBJ1-1|NA|TRBD1
CASSETGLETEAFF
TGTGCCAGCAGTGAGACAGGGTTGGAGACTGAAGCTTTCTTT
>TRBV2|TRBJ1-6|NA|NA
CASSEARPAPLHF
TGTGCCAGCAGTGAAGCAAGACCAGCACCCCTCCACTTT
>TRBV7-6|TRBJ2-7|NA|TRBD2
CASSLAPAGGANYEQYF
TGTGCCAGCAGCTTAGCCCCCGCGGGGGGCGCTAACTACGAGCAGTACTTC
>TRBV4-1|TRBJ1-4|NA|TRBD1
CASSHPGQLPEKLFF
TGCGCCAGCAGCCACCCGGGACAGCTCCCCGAAAAACTGTTTTTT
>TRBV9|TRBJ2-1|NA|TRBD2
CASSVAGLAGNNEQFF
TGTGCCAGCAGCGTAGCGGGACTAGCGGGGAACAATGAGCAGTTCTTC
>TRBV6-5|TRBJ1-1|NA|NA
CASSYQGRDTEAFF
TGTGCCAGCAGTTATCAGGGAAGGGACACTGAAGCTTTCTTT
>TRBV7-7|TRBJ1-6|NA|NA
CASSLAPGGSPLHF
TGTGCCAGCAGCTTAGCCCCAGGCGGTTCACCCCTCCACTTT